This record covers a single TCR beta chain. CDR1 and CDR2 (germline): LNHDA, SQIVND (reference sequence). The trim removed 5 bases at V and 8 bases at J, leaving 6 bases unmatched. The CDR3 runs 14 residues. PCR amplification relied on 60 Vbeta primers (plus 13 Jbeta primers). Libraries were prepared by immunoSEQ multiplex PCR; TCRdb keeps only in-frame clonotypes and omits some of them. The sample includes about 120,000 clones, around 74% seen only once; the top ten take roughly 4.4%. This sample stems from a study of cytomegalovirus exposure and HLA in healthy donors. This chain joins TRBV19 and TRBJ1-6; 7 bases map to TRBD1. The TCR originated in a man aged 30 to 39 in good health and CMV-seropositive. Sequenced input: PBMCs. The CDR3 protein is CASSDRVADSPLHF. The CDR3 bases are TGTGCCAGTAGTGACAGGGTTGCGGATTCACCCCTCCACTTT.